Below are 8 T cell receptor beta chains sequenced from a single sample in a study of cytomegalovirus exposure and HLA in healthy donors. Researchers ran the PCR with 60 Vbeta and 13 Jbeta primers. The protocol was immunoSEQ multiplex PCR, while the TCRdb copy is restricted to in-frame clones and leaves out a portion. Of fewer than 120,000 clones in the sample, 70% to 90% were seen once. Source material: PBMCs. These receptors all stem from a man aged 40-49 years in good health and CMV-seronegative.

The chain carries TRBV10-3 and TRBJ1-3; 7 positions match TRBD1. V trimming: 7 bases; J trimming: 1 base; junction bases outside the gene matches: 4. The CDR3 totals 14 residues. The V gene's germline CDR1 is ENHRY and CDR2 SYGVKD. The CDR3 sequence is CAITQTGSGNTIYF. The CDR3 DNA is TGTGCCATCACTCAGACAGGGTCTGGAAACACCATATATTTT.

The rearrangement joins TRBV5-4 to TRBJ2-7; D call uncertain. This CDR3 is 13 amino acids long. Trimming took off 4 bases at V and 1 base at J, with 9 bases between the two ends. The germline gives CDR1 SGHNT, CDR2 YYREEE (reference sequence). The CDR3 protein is CASSTSHSYEQYF. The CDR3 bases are TGTGCCAGCAGCACCAGTCATTCCTACGAGCAGTACTTC.

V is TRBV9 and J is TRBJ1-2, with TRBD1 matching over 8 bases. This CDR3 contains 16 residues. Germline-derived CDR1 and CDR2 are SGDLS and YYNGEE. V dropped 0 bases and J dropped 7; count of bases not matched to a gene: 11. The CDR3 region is CASSVVATGDNGGYTF. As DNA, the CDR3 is TGTGCCAGCAGCGTAGTGGCGACAGGGGATAACGGTGGCTACACCTTC.

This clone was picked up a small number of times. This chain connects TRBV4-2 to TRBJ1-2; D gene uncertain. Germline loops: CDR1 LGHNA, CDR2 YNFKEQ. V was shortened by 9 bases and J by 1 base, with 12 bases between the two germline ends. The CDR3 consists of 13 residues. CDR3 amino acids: CASRGSVNYGYTF. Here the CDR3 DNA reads TGTGCCAGTAGAGGTTCGGTTAACTATGGCTACACCTTC.

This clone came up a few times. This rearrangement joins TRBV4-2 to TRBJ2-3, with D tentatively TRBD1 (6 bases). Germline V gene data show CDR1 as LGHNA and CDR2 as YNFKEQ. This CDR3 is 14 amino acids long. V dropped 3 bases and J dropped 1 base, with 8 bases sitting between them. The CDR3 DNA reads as TGTGCCAGCAGCCAGAGACAGGGCACAGATACGCAGTATTTT. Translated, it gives CASSQRQGTDTQYF.

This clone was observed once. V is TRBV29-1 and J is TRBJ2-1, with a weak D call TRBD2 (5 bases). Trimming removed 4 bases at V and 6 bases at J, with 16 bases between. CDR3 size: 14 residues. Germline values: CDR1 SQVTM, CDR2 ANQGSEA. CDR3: CSVGHGNAGNEQFF. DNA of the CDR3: TGCAGCGTTGGGCACGGGAACGCGGGCAATGAGCAGTTCTTC.

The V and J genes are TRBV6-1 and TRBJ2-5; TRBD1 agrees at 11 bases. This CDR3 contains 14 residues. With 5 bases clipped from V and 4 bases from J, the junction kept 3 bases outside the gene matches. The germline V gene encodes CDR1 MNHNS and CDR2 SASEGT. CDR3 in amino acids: CASSRDRGGETQYF. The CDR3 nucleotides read TGTGCCAGCAGTCGGGACAGGGGGGGAGAGACCCAGTACTTC.

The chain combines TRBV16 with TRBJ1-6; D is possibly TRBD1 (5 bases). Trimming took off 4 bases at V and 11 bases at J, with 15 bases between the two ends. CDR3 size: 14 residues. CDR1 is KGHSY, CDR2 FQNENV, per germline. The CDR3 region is CASSLSRGGAPLHF. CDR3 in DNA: TGTGCCAGCAGCCTATCTAGGGGTGGGGCACCCCTCCACTTT.